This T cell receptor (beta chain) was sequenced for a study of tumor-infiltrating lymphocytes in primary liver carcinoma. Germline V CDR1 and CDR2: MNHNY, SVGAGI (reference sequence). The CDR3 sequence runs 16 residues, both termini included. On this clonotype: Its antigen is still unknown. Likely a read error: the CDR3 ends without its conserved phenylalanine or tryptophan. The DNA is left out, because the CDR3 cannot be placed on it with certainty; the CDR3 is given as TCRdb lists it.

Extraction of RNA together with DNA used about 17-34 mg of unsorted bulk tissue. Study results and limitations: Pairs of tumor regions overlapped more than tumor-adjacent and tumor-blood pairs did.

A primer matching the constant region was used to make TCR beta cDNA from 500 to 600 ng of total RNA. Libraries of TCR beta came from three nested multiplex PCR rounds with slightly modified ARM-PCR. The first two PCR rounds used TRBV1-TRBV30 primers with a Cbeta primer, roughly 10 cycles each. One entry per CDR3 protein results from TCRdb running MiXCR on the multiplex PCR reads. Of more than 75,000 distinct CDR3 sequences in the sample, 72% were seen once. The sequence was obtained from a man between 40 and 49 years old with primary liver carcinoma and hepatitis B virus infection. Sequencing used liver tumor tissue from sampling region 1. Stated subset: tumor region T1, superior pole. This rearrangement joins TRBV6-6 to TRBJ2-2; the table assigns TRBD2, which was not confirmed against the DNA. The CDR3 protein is CASSPLAGENTGELSS.